A selection of T cell receptor beta chains follows, all from one sample in a study of cytomegalovirus exposure and HLA in healthy donors. Some clones are missing from TCRdb's copy, which holds only in-frame ones; the method was immunoSEQ multiplex PCR. The sample lists more than 90,000 clones, approximately 81% seen once, with less than 4.5% in the top ten. Sequenced input: PBMCs. All receptors come from a woman aged 70 to 79 in good health and CMV-seropositive. Each CDR3 is given with its conserved first and last residue. D genes are given only for firm matches.

d_call,v_call,cdr3_aa
TRBD1,TRBV5-1,CASSLTTGNYGYTF
NA,TRBV6-1,CATDLGASSYEQYF
NA,TRBV18,CASSPGTGRTEKLFF
TRBD1,TRBV19,CASSDRAGYGYTF
NA,TRBV19,CASSIGSGVGYEQYF
TRBD2,TRBV7-3,CASSPTSGRALDTQYF
TRBD2,TRBV18,CASSPTDRGTSRYNEQFF
NA,TRBV25-1,CASSEFGTGYEQYF
NA,TRBV6-5,CASSYSRASSYEQYF
TRBD1,TRBV5-6,CASSLVNHRGGTEAFF
NA,TRBV4-1,CASSQDQGVGGSYGYTF